Given below is one T cell receptor beta chain in context. The CDR3 end falls 3 residues outside the read, so it is completed with the germline J gene. Some clones are missing from TCRdb's copy, which holds only in-frame ones; the method was immunoSEQ multiplex PCR. The listing contains 35,000 to 45,000 clones. This record belongs to a study of T cells in women clearing cervical HPV infection. Germline values: CDR1 SGHTA, CDR2 FQGTGA. The CDR3 consists of 11 residues. V lost 5 bases, J lost 7 bases, and 8 bases lay in between. The chain has TRBV7-3 and TRBJ1-2; D ambiguous. The clonotype originates from a woman between 18 and 70 years old with a cervical HPV16 infection that either progressed to CIN3+ or cleared (not recorded which). The sample was blood buffy coat. The CDR3 protein is CASSLEPGYTF. The sequenced CDR3 bases are TGTGCCAGCAGCCTAGAGCCTGGC.